This T cell receptor beta chain is drawn from a study of CD8 T cells in ankylosing spondylitis. A word on this clonotype: Its antigen is not known.

TCRdb used MiXCR to reprocess the 5' RACE reads, holding one entry per CDR3 protein. The sample records some 300,000 distinct CDR3 sequences, around 21% being singletons. This CDR3 is built from 15 residues. CDR1 and CDR2 (germline): LGHDT, YNNKEL (reference sequence). Unmatched junction bases numbered 6, after V lost 2 bases and J lost 5 bases. Findings and limits, study-wide: Those disease-linked clones were CD8+; they were also relatively rare in peripheral blood. Reports say disease-linked clones showed up significantly more in matched ankylosing spondylitis synovial fluid. In the blood and synovial fluid of reactive arthritis, some motif variants had been previously reported.

The receptor was isolated from a female donor with ankylosing spondylitis or in good health (not recorded which). The material sequenced was blood, either unsorted or a sorted T cell fraction (not recorded which). This sequence joins TRBV3-1 and TRBJ2-5; TRBD1 agrees at 9 bases. Here the CDR3 reads CASSQTGGAKETQYF. CDR3 coding DNA: TGTGCCAGCAGCCAAACAGGGGGCGCGAAGGAGACCCAGTACTTC.